This T cell receptor beta chain was documented in a study of T cells in Graves' hyperthyroidism and ophthalmopathy (dated by TCRdb to the late 2010s). About the investigation overall: Peripheral blood samples were taken at initial diagnosis, before any treatment was given. To identify distinguishing TCR V-J signatures, a discovery cohort of some 99 patients was used, comprising 43 with Graves' ophthalmopathy and around 60 with stable Graves' hyperthyroidism. Whether ophthalmopathy could be predicted prospectively was tested in an independent validation cohort made up of under 20 hyperthyroidism patients plus 17 patients who later progressed to ophthalmopathy. The roughly 100 discovery patients were randomly split 7:3 into training and test sets. In about six Graves' hyperthyroidism patients, the study also compared T-cell repertoires from thyroid tissue with T-cell repertoires from blood. After sampling, hyperthyroidism patients received methimazole starting at 30 mg daily, and ophthalmopathy patients received high-dose intravenous methylprednisolone. The paper describes TCR Vbeta CDR3 sequencing of 120 to 150 peripheral blood samples, made up of roughly 45 ophthalmopathy patients, roughly 75 hyperthyroidism patients and roughly 17 progressor patients. The research as a whole found: No statistical method was used to set the sample size in advance, and investigators knew the group allocation. Most expanded thyroid clonotypes (frequency above 0.001) were also found in blood, which suggests that blood repertoires may mirror thyroid immune responses. A model built on a 13 V-J signature distinguished ophthalmopathy from stable hyperthyroidism, reaching 85% to 90% sensitivity and around 81% specificity in cross-validation and 80%/75% in testing. In validation, the model predicted progression to ophthalmopathy a median of 6.5 months before onset, with approximately 68% sensitivity and roughly 72% specificity.

This clonotype has at least ten counts. The antigen it binds to is not known. Base qualities are not provided; no much larger clone lies one nucleotide away. Hyperthyroidism patients were aged 18 to 65 years and newly diagnosed, with disease duration of less than 2 months. The study excluded patients with uncontrolled infections, other autoimmune diseases, pregnancy or lactation. Diagnoses were based on clinical symptoms, serum thyroxine and TRAb, thyroid ultrasound and orbital computed tomography. Blood from progressor patients was collected at the time of first diagnosis with hyperthyroidism, before any ophthalmopathy symptoms had appeared. Ficoll-Paque density gradient centrifugation was used to isolate PBMCs from around 10 ml of fresh peripheral blood. Progressor patients were defined as those initially diagnosed with Graves' hyperthyroidism in whom ophthalmopathy developed during follow-up. Total RNA was extracted with Trizol reagent, and quality was checked on an Agilent 2100 Bioanalyzer.

The germline V gene provides CDR1 SGHAT and CDR2 FQNNGV. V is cut by 3 bases and J by 5 bases, and the space between the germline ends is 14 bases. Inclusive of the bounding cysteine and phenylalanine, the CDR3 is 14 residues long. Just the 42-base CDR3 DNA is kept, in frame starting at base 1. The TCR beta CDR3 regions were amplified from RNA transcripts. The TCR CDR3 was subjected to a first round of RT-PCR using the HTBI primer set and the Qiagen OneStep RT-PCR kit. Libraries were constructed in a second round of multiplex PCR, after which size selection and purification were carried out. Libraries were sequenced paired-end with 100 bp reads on an Illumina HiSeq2000. As for the original processing: SOAPnuke was used to process the raw data, throwing out any read that contained adapters or uncalled bases, had a mean Phred below 15, or lacked an exact constant-primer or identifier match. COPE v1.2.5 was used to merge the high-quality paired reads, and each unique nucleotide sequence was defined as a clonotype. MiTCR v1.1 was used to align clonotypes to the IMGT TRBV, TRBD and TRBJ reference segments. The analysis included only V-J combinations with a frequency above 0.0001, which together covered about 99% of the repertoires. A TCS score was defined as the ratio between F50 (clonal expansion) and ExV (chaos), using BLOSUM62-based TCRdist between CDR3 peptides within each V-J. Welch's t-statistics and random forest reduced around 520 V-J features to 13, which were used in a naive Bayes classifier (R e1071). The public reads were reprocessed in TCRdb via fastp at Q25 and MiXCR, keeping in-frame beta chains. Here each entry gathers all rows of one CDR3 protein and keeps the most common genes and DNA. None of the V and J calls come from the authors' own analysis; TCRdb made them. The sample records roughly 580,000 distinct CDR3 sequences, more than 11% of which are singletons. Of the sample, more than 4.5% is held by the ten largest clones.

Sequenced material: blood. The receptor comes from a woman aged 25-40 years with Graves' hyperthyroidism that later progressed to Graves' ophthalmopathy. The V gene is TRBV11-2 and the J gene is TRBJ2-7; TRBD1 might be the D gene, on 6 matching bases. Here is the DNA: TGTGCCAGCAGCTTTTTGACAGGCCAGAACGAGCAGTACTTC. The resulting protein is CASSFLTGQNEQYF. The entire variable domain, with the stretches around the CDR3 drawn from the reference TRBV11-2 and TRBJ2-7 proteins, is EAGVAQSPRYKIIEKRQSVAFWCNPISGHATLYWYQQILGQGPKLLIQFQNNGVVDDSQLPKDRFSAERLKGVDSTLKIQPAKLEDSAVYLCASSFLTGQNEQYFGPGTRLTVT.